Listed here are 13 T cell receptor beta chains from one sample, sequenced in a study of identifying expanded T cells in peripheral blood. Here immunoSEQ multiplex PCR was the method, and the copy in TCRdb shows in-frame clones only, minus some. Of some 78,000 clones listed, 88% are singletons. The sequencing input was blood. Every receptor here comes from a person between 18 and 69 years old in good health.

The V gene is TRBV6-5, the J gene TRBJ2-7; tentatively, D is TRBD1 (5 bases). Trimming removed 0 bases at V and 1 base at J, with 7 bases between. CDR3 length: 14 amino acids. From germline, CDR1 is MNHEY and CDR2 SVGAGI. The CDR3 is CASSYSGQSYEQYF. DNA of the CDR3: TGTGCCAGCAGTTACTCGGGGCAGTCCTACGAGCAGTACTTC.

V and J are TRBV27 and TRBJ2-6, with a tentative D call TRBD2 (5 bases). The CDR3 is made up of 17 amino acids. Germline CDR1 is MNHEY and CDR2 is SMNVEV (reference sequence). The V end was cut by 6 bases, the J end by 0 bases, with 15 bases between. The CDR3, as DNA: TGTGCCAGCAGCCCGGGCGGCGGGCCCTCTGGGGCCAACGTCCTGACTTTC. Encoded protein: CASSPGGGPSGANVLTF.

Regarding this clone: Distinct nucleotide sequences in the sample also encode this CDR3. The CDR3 DNA follows: TGCAGTGCTAGAGCGGACACTGAAGCTTTCTTT. It codes for CSARADTEAFF. The chain carries TRBV20-1 and TRBJ1-1, with D hard to call. Trimming shortened V by 1 base and J by 3 bases, and 3 bases separated the two germline ends. This CDR3 comprises 11 residues. Germline V gene data show CDR1 as DFQATT and CDR2 as SNEGSKA (reference sequence).

The chain recombines TRBV19 with TRBJ1-2; no clear D. The CDR3 has 13 residues. Germline CDR1 reads LNHDA; CDR2 reads SQIVND (reference sequence). V was cut by 7 bases and J by 2 bases, with 11 bases left in between. The CDR3 nucleotides read TGTGCCAGTACGGAGGTGCCCAACTATGGCTACACCTTC. Translated: CASTEVPNYGYTF.

This clone was seen more than once but under ten times. The chain is built from TRBV7-2 and TRBJ2-1; 9 nucleotides align to TRBD2. The V and J ends lost 3 bases and 12 bases, in that order; junction bases with no gene match: 12. Germline V lookup: CDR1 SGHTA, CDR2 FQGNSA. The CDR3 has 15 amino acids. CDR3 bases: TGTGCCAGCAGCTTTGCCAGCGGGGGGCAATGGGGGCAGTTCTTC. Its protein product is CASSFASGGQWGQFF.

The J gene is TRBJ2-7, the V gene TRBV19; TRBD1 agrees at 8 bases. The CDR3 length is 15 residues. Germline CDR1 and CDR2: LNHDA and SQIVND (reference sequence). The ends lost 5 bases at V and 4 bases at J; junction bases unmatched: 10. DNA for the CDR3: TGTGCCAGTAGTCAACCGGGACAGGTCGTTTACGAGCAGTACTTC. Translation gives CASSQPGQVVYEQYF.

The chain employs TRBV7-9 and TRBJ2-3; tentative D call: TRBD2 (7 bases). This CDR3 has 13 residues. The V gene lost 3 bases and the J gene lost 5 bases, with 9 bases spanning the gap. Germline loops: CDR1 SEHNR, CDR2 FQNEAQ (reference sequence). CDR3 sequence (DNA): TGTGCCAGCAGCTTTAGGGGGGGAGATACGCAGTATTTT. Amino acids: CASSFRGGDTQYF.

The count of this clone is one. This rearrangement joins TRBV6-6 to TRBJ1-5; D might be TRBD1 (5 bases). The CDR3 has 16 amino acids. The V gene lost 4 bases and the J gene lost 2 bases, with 15 bases spanning the gap. CDR1 is MNHNY, CDR2 SVGAGI, per germline (reference sequence). The CDR3 bases are TGTGCCAGCAGTTCTTCTGGGGGGAATGGCAATCAGCCCCAGCATTTT. Protein product: CASSSSGGNGNQPQHF.

The CDR3 reads CASSLGGGNTIYF. The CDR3 nucleotides are TGTGCCAGCAGCTTGGGGGGCGGAAACACCATATATTTT. V usage is TRBV5-6 and J usage is TRBJ1-3; weak D call: TRBD1 (5 bases). The V gene's germline CDR1 is SGHDT and CDR2 YYEEEE. V lost 0 bases to trimming and J lost 4 bases, with 5 bases between them. The CDR3 runs 13 residues.

To note about this clone: In the same sample, other DNA sequences code for this CDR3. The rearrangement links TRBV13 to TRBJ1-1; D possibly corresponds to TRBD1 (5 bases). CDR3 length: 14 amino acids. Per the germline V gene, CDR1 is PRHDT and CDR2 is FYEKMQ (reference sequence). Between the trimmed V and J ends, which lost 5 bases and 1 base, there was a span of 11 bases. DNA of the CDR3: TGTGCCAGCAGCAGGGGCCGACCGAACACTGAAGCTTTCTTT. Translation gives CASSRGRPNTEAFF.

The genes are TRBV5-1 and TRBJ1-1; D is uncertain. The CDR3 has 13 amino acids. CDR1 is SGHRS, CDR2 YFSETQ, per germline. V lost 0 bases to trimming and J lost 11 bases, with 14 bases between them. Written as DNA, the CDR3 is TGCGCCAGCAGCTTGGTTGGCACCTCGGGGGCTTTCTTT. Protein: CASSLVGTSGAFF.

The chain is built from TRBV7-2 and TRBJ2-3; 7 bases align to TRBD2. The J segment lost 0 bases and the V segment lost 2 bases, leaving 5 bases of the junction unmatched. The CDR3 extends over 16 amino acids. The germline CDR1 and CDR2 sequences are SGHTA and FQGNSA. The CDR3 protein is CASSLRGDLSTDTQYF. The CDR3 nucleotides are TGTGCCAGCAGCTTACGGGGGGATCTTAGCACAGATACGCAGTATTTT.

The chain uses TRBV15 and TRBJ2-7; D remains ambiguous. Trimming cost V 4 bases and J 1 base, with 11 bases left between them. In germline, CDR1 is LNHNV, CDR2 YYDKDF (reference sequence). This CDR3 comprises 14 residues. The CDR3 region is CATSIPTGSYEQYF. The CDR3 DNA reads TGTGCCACCAGCATACCGACGGGTTCCTACGAGCAGTACTTC.